The rows below give T cell receptor beta chains drawn from one sample of a study of cytomegalovirus exposure and HLA in healthy donors. The method was immunoSEQ multiplex PCR; TCRdb's version includes in-frame clones alone and lacks a portion of them. Of roughly 120,000 clones detected, approximately 8.6% appear once; the ten largest clones hold around 6.1%. What was sequenced was PBMCs. All receptors derive from a woman between 35 and 50 years old in good health and CMV-seropositive. Both conserved end residues are part of each CDR3. The D gene is left open where the match is weak. A clone size is listed for some rows: how often the clone was seen (once, few, many), or a class if it is expanded.

TRBV6-1	TRBJ1-3	-	-	TGTGCCACCACCCCGGCGGCTGGAAACACCATATATTTT	CATTPAAGNTIYF
TRBV2	TRBJ1-1	-	few	TGTGCCAGCAGTGGATGGGGAGGTGACACTGAAGCTTTCTTT	CASSGWGGDTEAFF
TRBV7-3	TRBJ2-5	TRBD2	few	TGTGCCAGCAGCCCAGGACTAGGGATTAAAGAGACCCAGTACTTC	CASSPGLGIKETQYF
TRBV2	TRBJ2-7	TRBD1	-	TGTGCCAGCAGTAAGGGACAGGGCTCCTACGAGCAGTACTTC	CASSKGQGSYEQYF
TRBV18	TRBJ2-1	-	-	TGTGCCAGCTCACCTACCCGGGACAATGAGCAGTTCTTC	CASSPTRDNEQFF
TRBV5-1	TRBJ2-3	-	-	TGCGCCAGCAGCTTGGGGGGCGGGGAAGATACGCAGTATTTT	CASSLGGGEDTQYF
TRBV4-2	TRBJ1-2	-	few	TGTGCCAGCACCCCCCGTGAGGGCCACCTCTATCGCTACACCTTC	CASTPREGHLYRYTF
TRBV5-1	TRBJ1-3	TRBD1	-	TGCGCCAGCAGCTTGTCGCCCCCTATATATTCGGGACAGGGAAGAGGAAACACCATATATTTT	CASSLSPPIYSGQGRGNTIYF
TRBV5-1	TRBJ1-2	-	few	TGCGCCAGCAGCTTGGTACAGGGCAACTATGGCTACACCTTC	CASSLVQGNYGYTF
TRBV30	TRBJ2-1	-	few	TGTGCCTGGAGGAGCGAGGGGGATGAGCAGTTCTTC	CAWRSEGDEQFF
TRBV29-1	TRBJ2-7	-	-	TGCAGCGGATCCTGGGGAGCCTCCTACGAGCAGTACTTC	CSGSWGASYEQYF
TRBV2	TRBJ1-1	-	few	TGTGCCAGCAGTGGGACATTGAACACTGAAGCTTTCTTT	CASSGTLNTEAFF
TRBV7-2	TRBJ1-2	-	-	TGTGCCAGCAGCTTCCAAGGGGTGGGCTACACCTTC	CASSFQGVGYTF
TRBV6-1	TRBJ1-2	-	-	TGTGCCAGCAGTGAAGACCCGGGAGCCTATGGCTACACCTTC	CASSEDPGAYGYTF
TRBV6-1	TRBJ1-5	-	-	TGTGCCAGCATTAGGACAGTCAGCAATCAGCCCCAGCATTTT	CASIRTVSNQPQHF
TRBV29-1	TRBJ2-7	TRBD1	few	TGCAGCGTAGCTCGGAAGGACAGGGAACGCGAGCAGTACTTC	CSVARKDREREQYF
TRBV2	TRBJ2-7	TRBD1	-	TGTGCCAGCAGTGTTTTGGACAGGGGGAACGAGCAGTACTTC	CASSVLDRGNEQYF
TRBV5-1	TRBJ2-2	TRBD2	few	TGCGCCAGCAGCTTGGCGGCGGGGGGGCCGGGCACCGGGGAGCTGTTTTTT	CASSLAAGGPGTGELFF
TRBV9	TRBJ2-5	TRBD2	-	TGTGCCAGCAGCGGACCCCGAAGCGGGGGGGTCCAAGAGACCCAGTACTTC	CASSGPRSGGVQETQYF
TRBV5-1	TRBJ1-5	-	-	TGCGCCAGCAGCTTGGAGGGGTACAGCAATCAGCCCCAGCATTTT	CASSLEGYSNQPQHF